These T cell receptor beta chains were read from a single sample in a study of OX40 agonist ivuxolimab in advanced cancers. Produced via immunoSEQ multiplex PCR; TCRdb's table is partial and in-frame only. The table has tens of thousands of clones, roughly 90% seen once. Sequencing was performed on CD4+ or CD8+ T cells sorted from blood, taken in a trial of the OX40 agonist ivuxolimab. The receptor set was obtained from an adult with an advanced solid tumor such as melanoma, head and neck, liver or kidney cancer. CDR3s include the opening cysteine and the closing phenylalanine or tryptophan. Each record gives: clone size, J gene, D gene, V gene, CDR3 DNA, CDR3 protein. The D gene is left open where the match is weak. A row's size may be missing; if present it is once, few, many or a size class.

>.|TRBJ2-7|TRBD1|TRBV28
TGTGCCAGCAACTTGGGGACAGGGGGATTGAACGAGCAGTACTTC
CASNLGTGGLNEQYF
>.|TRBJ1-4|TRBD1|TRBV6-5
TGTGCCAGCAGCCCGCCAGGGATCAGGGGGGAACTGTTTTTT
CASSPPGIRGELFF
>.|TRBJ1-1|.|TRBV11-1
TGTGCCAGCAGCCCCAGTAGAATATTGGAAGCTTTCTTT
CASSPSRILEAFF
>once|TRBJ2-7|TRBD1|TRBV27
TGTGCCAGCTCTTATATTGGACAGGGCGACTACGAGCAGTACTTC
CASSYIGQGDYEQYF
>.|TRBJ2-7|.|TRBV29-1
TGCAGCGTTGTTGGGTTTTCCTACGAGCAGTACTTC
CSVVGFSYEQYF
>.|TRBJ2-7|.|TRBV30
TGTGCCTGGAGTGTAGGCTACGAGCAGTACTTC
CAWSVGYEQYF
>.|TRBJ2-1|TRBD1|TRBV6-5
TGTGCCAGCAGTCCACCGGGACAGGGAGATAATGAGCAGTTCTTC
CASSPPGQGDNEQFF
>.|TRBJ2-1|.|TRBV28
TGTGCCAGCAGTCCGGGATCGAGCTCCTACAATGAGCAGTTCTTC
CASSPGSSSYNEQFF
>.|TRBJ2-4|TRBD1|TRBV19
TGTGCCAGTACCTACACAGGGGGCGTGAAAAACATTCAGTACTTC
CASTYTGGVKNIQYF
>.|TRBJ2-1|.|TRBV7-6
TGTGCCAGCAGCTTAGGCAATGAGCAGTTCTTC
CASSLGNEQFF
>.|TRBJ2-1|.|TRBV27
TGTGCCAGCAGTTTATCGATGGACTACAATGAGCAGTTCTTC
CASSLSMDYNEQFF
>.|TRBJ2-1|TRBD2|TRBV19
TGTGCCAGTAGTATAGCTCGGGGGGGCTCCTACAATGAGCAGTTCTTC
CASSIARGGSYNEQFF
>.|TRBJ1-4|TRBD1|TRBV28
TGTGCCAGCAGTTTAGACAGGGGTGATAATGAAAAACTGTTTTTT
CASSLDRGDNEKLFF
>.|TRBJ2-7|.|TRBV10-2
TGCGCCACTCAAGGCATAGATCTCTACGAGCAGTACTTC
CATQGIDLYEQYF
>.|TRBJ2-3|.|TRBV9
TGTGCCAGCAGCGGTGGCGGAGGCACAGATACGCAGTATTTT
CASSGGGGTDTQYF
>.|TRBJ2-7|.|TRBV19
TGTGCCAGTAGTCCCTCTCACGGGTACGAGCAGTACTTC
CASSPSHGYEQYF
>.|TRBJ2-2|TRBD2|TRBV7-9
TGTGCCAGCAGCTTGTTCGCGGGAGGGACCGGGGAGCTGTTTTTT
CASSLFAGGTGELFF
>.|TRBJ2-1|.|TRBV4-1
TGCGCCAGCAGCCTTTCCGCCCCGGGACGATACAATGAGCAGTTCTTC
CASSLSAPGRYNEQFF
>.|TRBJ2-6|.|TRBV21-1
TGTGCCAGCAGCCCTTGGGTCTACTCTGGGGCCAACGTCCTGACTTTC
CASSPWVYSGANVLTF
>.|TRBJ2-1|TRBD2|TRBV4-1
TGCGCCAGCAGCCAAGATGTATTAGCGGGAGGGCCCGGGGATGAGCAGTTCTTC
CASSQDVLAGGPGDEQFF
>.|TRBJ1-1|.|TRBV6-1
TGTGCCAGCAGACAGGGCACTGAAGCTTTCTTT
CASRQGTEAFF
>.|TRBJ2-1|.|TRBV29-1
TGCAGCGTTGAACAAAAGCGGTTCTTCTACAATGAGCAGTTCTTC
CSVEQKRFFYNEQFF
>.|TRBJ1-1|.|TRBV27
TGTGCCAGCAGTTTAGCCCTGAACACTGAAGCTTTCTTT
CASSLALNTEAFF
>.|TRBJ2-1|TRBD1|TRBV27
TGTGCCAGCACCCCAGGTACAGGGGTTACATACAATGAGCAGTTCTTC
CASTPGTGVTYNEQFF
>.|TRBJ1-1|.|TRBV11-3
TGTGCCAGCAGCCCCCCCCGGTTGGACTATCAGGCTGAAGCTTTCTTT
CASSPPRLDYQAEAFF
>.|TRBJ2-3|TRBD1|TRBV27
TGTGCCAGCAGTTTAGCAGGGGGCTCAACAGATACGCAGTATTTT
CASSLAGGSTDTQYF
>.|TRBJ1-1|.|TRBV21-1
TGTGCCAGGCGGTGGTGTTTGGGAGGGAGGAACACTGAAGCTTTCTTT
CARRWCLGGRNTEAFF
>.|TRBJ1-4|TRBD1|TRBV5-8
TGTGCCAGCAGCCCAAAGGATCCGGGACAGGATGAAAAACTGTTTTTT
CASSPKDPGQDEKLFF
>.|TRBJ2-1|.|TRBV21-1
TGTGCCCCGTGGGACTTTTATCCTTCCAATGAGCAGTTCTTC
CAPWDFYPSNEQFF